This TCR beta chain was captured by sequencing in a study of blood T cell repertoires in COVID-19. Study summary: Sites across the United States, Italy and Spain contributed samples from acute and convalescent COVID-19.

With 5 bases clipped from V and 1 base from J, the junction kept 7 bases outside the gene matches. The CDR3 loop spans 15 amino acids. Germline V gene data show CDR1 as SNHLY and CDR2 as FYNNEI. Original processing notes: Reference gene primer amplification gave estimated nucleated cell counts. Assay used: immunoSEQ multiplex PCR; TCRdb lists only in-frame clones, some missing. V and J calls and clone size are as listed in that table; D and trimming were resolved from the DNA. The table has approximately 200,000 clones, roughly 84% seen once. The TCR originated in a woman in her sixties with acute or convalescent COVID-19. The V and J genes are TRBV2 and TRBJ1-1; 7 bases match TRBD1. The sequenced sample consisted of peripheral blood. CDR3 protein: CASSKEAGGNTEAFF. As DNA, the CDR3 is TGTGCCAGCAGTAAAGAAGCAGGGGGGAACACTGAAGCTTTCTTT.